This passage covers 24 T cell receptor beta chains from one sample sequenced in a study of long-term antiretroviral therapy in people with HIV (dated by TCRdb to between 2021 and 2024). The immunoSEQ hsTCRB v3.0 assay was used at survey level resolution to sequence the TRB variable region. TCRdb obtained this table from immuneACCESS and retained in-frame rearrangements with V and J assigned. These tables miss some clones; where compared with another copy, unresolved V genes account for less than half of the shortfall, and the remainder is unexplained. The sample contains some 30,000 clones, almost 85% of them found a single time. The top ten constitute 3.5% to 5.5% of the sample. Sequencing was performed on unsorted PBMCs, taken approximately 3.5 years after starting antiretroviral therapy. All receptors derive from a man younger than 35 with HIV.

V usage is TRBV6-1 and J usage is TRBJ2-2, with 10 bases identical to TRBD1. After removal of 5 bases from V and 4 bases from J, the junction contained 4 bases not matched to a gene. Per germline, CDR1 MNHNS and CDR2 SASEGT. The CDR3 is 15 amino acids. CDR3 residues: CASSFRTGGTGELFF. CDR3 nucleotides: TGTGCCAGCAGTTTTCGGACAGGGGGCACCGGGGAGCTGTTTTTT.

The chain employs TRBV18 and TRBJ2-5, with 8 bases matching TRBD2. The CDR3 runs 15 residues. The J segment lost 3 bases and the V segment lost 5 bases, leaving 8 bases of the junction unmatched. Germline V gene lookup returns CDR1 KGHSH and CDR2 LQKENI. The CDR3 loop reads CASSMIGGDKETQYF. For the CDR3, the DNA is TGTGCCAGCTCAATGATCGGGGGGGATAAAGAGACCCAGTACTTC.

This chain joins TRBV6-6 and TRBJ2-3; no firm D call. V was shortened by 0 bases and J by 9 bases, with 4 bases between the two germline ends. Germline values: CDR1 MNHNY, CDR2 SVGAGI (reference sequence). The length of the CDR3 is 11 residues. CDR3 sequence (DNA): TGTGCCAGCAGTTACTCGGAGACGCAGTATTTT. Its protein product is CASSYSETQYF.

The chain combines TRBV9 with TRBJ1-2; 10 nucleotides line up with TRBD1. Trimming removed 3 bases from V and 2 bases from J; junction bases left unmatched: 10. There are 17 residues in the CDR3. Germline loops: CDR1 SGDLS, CDR2 YYNGEE. CDR3 sequence reads: CASSDRDRGRINYGYTF. The CDR3, as DNA: TGTGCCAGCAGCGACCGGGACAGGGGCCGAATCAACTATGGCTACACCTTC.

This clone qualifies as medium-sized. The chain has TRBV6-1 and TRBJ1-2; D not resolved. CDR3 size: 12 residues. Germline V lookup: CDR1 MNHNS, CDR2 SASEGT. Trimming pared 8 bases from V and 4 bases from J, leaving 11 bases between. CDR3 coding DNA: TGTGCCAGCGGAGGGTATGGCTATGGCTACACCTTC. Its translation: CASGGYGYGYTF.

J is TRBJ2-7 and V is TRBV11-2; 10 nucleotides line up with TRBD1. Germline V gene data show CDR1 as SGHAT and CDR2 as FQNNGV. The CDR3 is 15 amino acids. Trimming removed 5 bases from V and 1 base from J; junction bases left unmatched: 5. The CDR3 bases are TGTGCCAGCAGCCTCATGGGACAGGGGTCCTACGAGCAGTACTTC. Translated, it gives CASSLMGQGSYEQYF. Full variable domain (missing parts from reference TRBV11-2 and TRBJ2-7): EAGVAQSPRYKIIEKRQSVAFWCNPISGHATLYWYQQILGQGPKLLIQFQNNGVVDDSQLPKDRFSAERLKGVDSTLKIQPAKLEDSAVYLCASSLMGQGSYEQYFGPGTRLTVT.

In its sample, this clone ranks as medium-sized. The chain has TRBV5-4 and TRBJ1-2, with 8 bases fitting TRBD1. V shed 0 bases and J 5 bases; nucleotides not matched to a gene: 3. From germline, CDR1 is SGHNT and CDR2 YYREEE (reference sequence). The CDR3 sequence is 14 residues long. CDR3 amino acids: CASSLADRAYGYTF. CDR3 DNA: TGTGCCAGCAGCTTGGCGGACAGGGCATATGGCTACACCTTC.

A few counts support this clone. The rearrangement joins TRBV15 to TRBJ2-2, with 8 positions matching TRBD1. The CDR3 runs 15 residues. Losses at the gene ends were 4 bases for V and 6 bases for J; bases not matched to a gene: 7. In germline, CDR1 is LNHNV, CDR2 YYDKDF (reference sequence). The CDR3 coding sequence is TGTGCCACCAGCACAGGGGGCGTTAAGGCCGGGGAGCTGTTTTTT. This codes for CATSTGGVKAGELFF. The whole variable domain, filled in from reference TRBV15 and TRBJ2-2, reads DAMVIQNPRYQVTQFGKPVTLSCSQTLNHNVMYWYQQKSSQAPKLLFHYYDKDFNNEADTPDNFQSRRPNTSFCFLDIRSPGLGDTAMYLCATSTGGVKAGELFFGEGSRLTVL.

This chain links TRBV19 with TRBJ2-7; 7 bases are shared with TRBD2. CDR1 and CDR2 from the germline V gene are LNHDA and SQIVND (reference sequence). The CDR3 has 16 amino acids. V gave up 6 bases and J gave up 7 bases; unmatched junction bases: 18. CDR3 loop: CASSDLAGRSFGEQYF. For the CDR3, the DNA is TGTGCCAGTAGCGACCTCGCCGGGAGGTCTTTTGGGGAGCAGTACTTC.

In its sample, this clone was seen once. V gene TRBV19 combines with J gene TRBJ1-1; no reliable D call. Trimming removed 2 bases at V and 4 bases at J, with 8 bases between. Germline V gene lookup returns CDR1 LNHDA and CDR2 SQIVND (reference sequence). This CDR3 is built from 13 residues. The CDR3, as DNA: TGTGCCAGTAGTATACACCACGCCACTGAAGCTTTCTTT. Residues: CASSIHHATEAFF. The variable domain in full, completed from reference TRBV19 and TRBJ1-1, reads DGGITQSPKYLFRKEGQNVTLSCEQNLNHDAMYWYRQDPGQGLRLIYYSQIVNDFQKGDIAEGYSVSREKKESFPLTVTSAQKNPTAFYLCASSIHHATEAFFGQGTRLTVV.

The chain couples TRBV6-5 to TRBJ2-2; possible D gene TRBD2, 5 bases. The CDR3 is made up of 16 amino acids. Trimming left V 0 bases short and J 6 bases short, with 14 bases between. Germline V gene data show CDR1 as MNHEY and CDR2 as SVGAGI. Here the CDR3 reads CASSYSITVSAGELFF. For the CDR3, the DNA is TGTGCCAGCAGTTACTCGATCACGGTTAGCGCCGGGGAGCTGTTTTTT.

V is TRBV29-1 and J is TRBJ2-3; 9 bases fit TRBD1. V shed 6 bases, J shed 4 bases, and the junction held 2 bases outside the gene matches. The CDR3 runs 12 residues. CDR1 and CDR2 (germline): SQVTM, ANQGSEA. For the CDR3, the DNA is TGCAGCGTGCGACAGGGGGCAGATACGCAGTATTTT. Its translation: CSVRQGADTQYF.

The V call is TRBV7-2, the J call TRBJ1-1; 8 nucleotides agree with TRBD1. After removal of 5 bases from V and 1 base from J, the junction contained 9 bases not matched to a gene. Germline-derived CDR1 and CDR2 are SGHTA and FQGNSA. This CDR3 comprises 16 residues. This CDR3 is CASSDYGDRTNTEAFF. CDR3 bases: TGTGCCAGCAGCGATTATGGGGACAGGACGAACACTGAAGCTTTCTTT.

This clone was seen a few times. The gene calls are TRBV4-2 and TRBJ1-2; maybe TRBD1 (6 bases). Trimming stripped 4 bases from V and 5 bases from J, with 17 bases between. This CDR3 has 15 amino acids. Germline assignment: CDR1 LGHNA and CDR2 YNFKEQ. The CDR3 DNA reads as TGTGCCAGCAGCCCCCGGTTGGACAGTTCATATGGCTACACCTTC. Its protein product is CASSPRLDSSYGYTF.

This clone was detected only once. The chain joins TRBV7-9 to TRBJ2-7; the D call may be TRBD1 or TRBD2 (5 bases each). Trimming shortened V by 6 bases and J by 2 bases, and 11 bases separated the two germline ends. CDR3 length: 13 amino acids. Per germline, CDR1 SEHNR and CDR2 FQNEAQ (reference sequence). The CDR3 coding sequence is TGTGCCAGCAGGAGGGACCGACCCTACGAGCAGTACTTC. Protein sequence: CASRRDRPYEQYF.

The chain employs TRBV6-5 and TRBJ1-4; D gene ambiguous. V was trimmed by 6 bases and J by 0 bases, leaving 5 bases between them. The CDR3 is made up of 13 amino acids. Germline CDR1 and CDR2: MNHEY and SVGAGI. In DNA form, the CDR3 reads TGTGCCAGCAGCATCACAACTAATGAAAAACTGTTTTTT. Its protein product is CASSITTNEKLFF.

The chain has TRBV7-9 and TRBJ1-1, with 11 bases lining up with TRBD1. The germline V gene encodes CDR1 SEHNR and CDR2 FQNEAQ (reference sequence). This CDR3 contains 16 residues. The junction had 7 bases not matched to a gene; V was cut back by 5 bases and J by 2 bases. The CDR3 loop is CASSLPGQGDNTEAFF. CDR3 coding DNA: TGTGCCAGCAGCCTCCCGGGACAGGGGGATAACACTGAAGCTTTCTTT.

The chain has TRBV18 and TRBJ2-2; a weak D match, TRBD1 (6 bases). Trimming took off 3 bases at V and 6 bases at J, with 17 bases between the two ends. The CDR3 covers 16 residues. Per the germline V gene, CDR1 is KGHSH and CDR2 is LQKENI. CDR3 sequence: CASSPQGQSFAGELFF. The CDR3 region has the DNA TGTGCCAGCTCACCTCAGGGACAAAGCTTTGCCGGGGAGCTGTTTTTT.

The chain links TRBV18 to TRBJ1-1; tentatively, D is TRBD1 (5 bases). Per germline, CDR1 KGHSH and CDR2 LQKENI. Trimming pared 3 bases from V and 0 bases from J, leaving 8 bases between. The CDR3 consists of 14 residues. CDR3 sequence reads: CASSPLGVNTEAFF. For the CDR3, the DNA is TGTGCCAGCTCACCTCTAGGGGTGAACACTGAAGCTTTCTTT.

V usage is TRBV18 and J usage is TRBJ2-3; 7 positions match TRBD1. Trimming cost V 5 bases and J 8 bases; bases outside gene matches: 16. This CDR3 comprises 16 residues. In germline, CDR1 is KGHSH, CDR2 LQKENI. CDR3 DNA: TGTGCCAGCTCAGGTGGACAGGCGGTACTCGGAGGTACGCAGTATTTT. Its translation: CASSGGQAVLGGTQYF. The variable domain in full, completed from reference TRBV18 and TRBJ2-3, reads NAGVMQNPRHLVRRRGQEARLRCSPMKGHSHVYWYRQLPEEGLKFMVYLQKENIIDESGMPKERFSAEFPKEGPSILRIQQVVRGDSAAYFCASSGGQAVLGGTQYFGPGTRLTVL.

J is TRBJ2-6 and V is TRBV7-8; D uncertain. CDR3 length equals 20 residues. Germline CDR1 is SGHVS and CDR2 is FQNEAQ. V was shortened by 0 bases and J by 2 bases, with 20 bases between the two germline ends. The CDR3 DNA is TGTGCCAGCAGCTTAGCTAAGGGCCTCACCCATCTTCCTGGGGCCAACGTCCTGACTTTC. It yields the protein CASSLAKGLTHLPGANVLTF.

This chain connects TRBV6-5 to TRBJ1-2; 7 positions match TRBD1. The V gene's germline CDR1 is MNHEY and CDR2 SVGAGI. V lost 0 bases, J lost 4 bases, and 5 bases stayed unmatched. The CDR3 is 15 residues long. CDR3 sequence reads: CASSYSRQGVYGYTF. CDR3 coding DNA: TGTGCCAGCAGTTACTCGCGTCAGGGGGTCTATGGCTACACCTTC.

This sequence joins TRBV5-1 and TRBJ2-3, with 8 bases lining up with TRBD2. This CDR3 spans 17 amino acids. Germline CDR1 is SGHRS and CDR2 is YFSETQ. The ends lost 2 bases at V and 5 bases at J; junction bases unmatched: 13. The DNA of the CDR3 is TGCGCCAGCAGCTTACTTCGAGCGGGGGCGGGACTAGATACGCAGTATTTT. It is translated as CASSLLRAGAGLDTQYF.

V usage is TRBV5-4 and J usage is TRBJ2-1; tentative D call: TRBD1 (5 bases). Germline CDR1 reads SGHNT; CDR2 reads YYREEE (reference sequence). The CDR3 length is 13 residues. The ends were cut back, 4 bases at V and 8 bases at J, with 13 bases in the middle. Written as DNA, the CDR3 is TGTGCCAGCAGCGGAACAGGTCCGGATGAGCAGTTCTTC. This gives the protein CASSGTGPDEQFF.